This T cell receptor (beta chain) came from a study of regulatory T cells in long-lasting Graves disease. Germline V gene sequence: CDR1 MNHEY, CDR2 SVGAGI. Trimming cost V 0 bases and J 6 bases, with 16 bases left between them. The CDR3 contains 16 residues. With iRepertoire HTBI primers and Arm-PCR of CDR3 regions, TCR beta libraries were built. TCRdb reanalysed the multiplex PCR reads using MiXCR and keeps one entry per CDR3 protein. The sample has around 510,000 distinct CDR3 sequences, roughly 20% seen once. Time point denoted: persistent/refractory GD, antithyroid drugs over 5 years with positive TRAb. Making the TCR library involved RNA that had been extracted from PBMCs.

This sequence was found in a female donor with Graves disease. The rearrangement links TRBV6-5 to TRBJ2-3; D possibly corresponds to TRBD2 (6 bases). Sequenced material: peripheral blood mononuclear cells (PBMCs), taken when the disease was refractory, from a patient treated with antithyroid drugs. In nucleotides, the CDR3 is TGTGCCAGCAGTTACTCGGGACTCCCCAGAGTTGATACGCAGTATTTT. The encoded protein is CASSYSGLPRVDTQYF.